The 19 T cell receptor beta chains below all came from one sample that was sequenced in a study of T cell responses to AZD1222 COVID-19 vaccine. Here immunoSEQ multiplex PCR was the method, and the copy in TCRdb shows in-frame clones only, minus some. The table has tens of thousands of clones, 80% to 95% seen once. The sample consisted of peripheral blood, taken 28 days after the second AZD1222 dose. The receptors come from an adult who received the AZD1222 COVID-19 vaccine.

This clone was seen just once. The chain combines TRBV2 with TRBJ1-5; 10 bases match TRBD1. V lost 8 bases, J lost 1 base, and 8 bases stayed unmatched. The length of the CDR3 is 16 residues. The germline CDR1 and CDR2 sequences are SNHLY and FYNNEI. The CDR3 nucleotides read TGTGCCAGCGTCCGTTCGGACAGGGGGAGCAATCAGCCCCAGCATTTT. As protein: CASVRSDRGSNQPQHF.

CDR3 residues: CASSPSRTGSNSPLHF. The CDR3 DNA reads TGTGCCAGCAGTCCTTCGCGGACGGGTTCTAATTCACCCCTCCACTTT. The chain uses TRBV2 and TRBJ1-6, with unresolved D. The germline V gene has CDR1 SNHLY and CDR2 FYNNEI. The CDR3 contains 16 residues. The V end lost 5 bases, the J end lost 6 bases, and 17 bases lay between the germline ends.

V usage is TRBV9 and J usage is TRBJ2-1; 11 bases line up with TRBD2. This CDR3 comprises 15 residues. The J segment lost 8 bases and the V segment lost 2 bases, leaving 6 bases of the junction unmatched. CDR1 and CDR2 from the germline V gene are SGDLS and YYNGEE. The CDR3 spells CASSVGLAGFYEQFF. The CDR3 region has the DNA TGTGCCAGCAGCGTCGGACTAGCGGGCTTTTATGAGCAGTTCTTC.

This chain connects TRBV7-9 to TRBJ2-7; no clear D gene. Trimming cost V 5 bases and J 4 bases, with 6 bases left between them. The CDR3 length is 11 residues. The germline gives CDR1 SEHNR, CDR2 FQNEAQ (reference sequence). The DNA of the CDR3 is TGTGCCAGCAGCATCACTTACGAGCAGTACTTC. It translates to CASSITYEQYF. Variable domain in full (rest from reference TRBV7-9 and TRBJ2-7): DTGVSQNPRHKITKRGQNVTFRCDPISEHNRLYWYRQTLGQGPEFLTYFQNEAQLEKSRLLSDRFSAERPKGSFSTLEIQRTEQGDSAMYLCASSITYEQYFGPGTRLTVT.

Here the CDR3 reads CASSYSADTEAFF. The CDR3 coding sequence is TGTGCCAGCAGTTACTCGGCCGATACTGAAGCTTTCTTT. This chain uses TRBV6-5 with TRBJ1-1, with D hard to call. The V end was cut by 0 bases, the J end by 5 bases, with 7 bases between. The CDR3 extends over 13 amino acids. Looked up from germline, CDR1 is MNHEY and CDR2 is SVGAGI.

The chain is built from TRBV6-1 and TRBJ2-1; D gene uncertain. V dropped 1 base and J dropped 4 bases, with 8 bases sitting between them. The CDR3 contains 14 residues. Germline V CDR1 and CDR2: MNHNS, SASEGT. The DNA of the CDR3 is TGTGCCAGCAGTGAAGTTACCTGGTACAATGAGCAGTTCTTC. This translates into CASSEVTWYNEQFF.

The count of this clone is one. The rearrangement links TRBV20-1 to TRBJ2-2; D is unresolved. CDR3 length: 11 residues. Trimming cost V 5 bases and J 1 base, with 2 bases left between them. The germline gives CDR1 DFQATT, CDR2 SNEGSKA (reference sequence). CDR3 amino acids: CSAENTGELFF. CDR3 DNA sequence: TGCAGTGCTGAGAACACCGGGGAGCTGTTTTTT.

This sequence joins TRBV5-6 and TRBJ2-5; D call uncertain. Per germline, CDR1 SGHDT and CDR2 YYEEEE. V shed 2 bases and J shed 7 bases, with 18 bases lying between them. The CDR3 loop spans 15 amino acids. CDR3 DNA: TGTGCCAGCAGCTTCAATCAGGAAACTAAGCGGACCCAGTACTTC. Its protein product is CASSFNQETKRTQYF.

The V gene is TRBV2, the J gene TRBJ2-1; 7 nucleotides line up with TRBD1. Trimming removed 6 bases from V and 5 bases from J; junction bases left unmatched: 4. The CDR3 loop spans 13 amino acids. Germline V gene lookup returns CDR1 SNHLY and CDR2 FYNNEI. CDR3 bases: TGTGCCAGCAGGACAGGGCGGCACAATGAGCAGTTCTTC. Its translation: CASRTGRHNEQFF.

CDR3 DNA: TGTGCCAGTAGTCCCGGACAGGGCAATCAGCCCCAGCATTTT. Translated, it gives CASSPGQGNQPQHF. This chain uses TRBV19 with TRBJ1-5; 7 nucleotides line up with TRBD1. The trim removed 5 bases at V and 2 bases at J, leaving 3 bases unmatched. This CDR3 has 14 residues. The V gene's germline CDR1 is LNHDA and CDR2 SQIVND (reference sequence).

The chain couples TRBV7-3 to TRBJ2-3; perhaps TRBD2 as D (5 bases). V was pared by 5 bases and J by 4 bases, with 13 bases between. This CDR3 is 14 amino acids long. CDR1 and CDR2 from the germline V gene are SGHTA and FQGTGA. The CDR3 here is CASSQTRNPDTQYF. The CDR3 region has the DNA TGTGCCAGCAGCCAAACTAGAAACCCAGATACGCAGTATTTT. The full variable domain, its missing parts supplied by reference TRBV7-3 and TRBJ2-3, is GAGVSQTPSNKVTEKGKYVELRCDPISGHTALYWYRQSLGQGPEFLIYFQGTGAADDSGLPNDRFFAVRPEGSVSTLKIQRTERGDSAVYLCASSQTRNPDTQYFGPGTRLTVL.

The V and J genes are TRBV5-1 and TRBJ2-7; 9 nucleotides line up with TRBD1. Germline trimming cut 0 bases from V and 4 bases from J; bases unmatched to any gene: 5. Looked up from germline, CDR1 is SGHRS and CDR2 is YFSETQ. This CDR3 comprises 15 residues. CDR3: CASSLDGTGIYEQYF. The CDR3 coding sequence is TGCGCCAGCAGCTTGGACGGGACAGGGATATACGAGCAGTACTTC. The entire variable domain, with the rest obtained from reference TRBV5-1 and TRBJ2-7, is as follows: KAGVTQTPRYLIKTRGQQVTLSCSPISGHRSVSWYQQTPGQGLQFLFEYFSETQRNKGNFPGRFSGRQFSNSRSEMNVSTLELGDSALYLCASSLDGTGIYEQYFGPGTRLTVT.

V gene TRBV2 combines with J gene TRBJ2-2, with a possible D match to TRBD1 (6 bases). The CDR3 contains 15 residues. Germline lookup yields CDR1 SNHLY and CDR2 FYNNEI. The V and J ends lost 7 bases and 5 bases respectively, with 17 bases between them. Here the CDR3 reads CASKIQGARTGELFF. CDR3 sequence (DNA): TGTGCCAGCAAAATACAGGGCGCGAGGACCGGGGAGCTGTTTTTT. Complete variable domain (other parts from reference TRBV2 and TRBJ2-2): EPEVTQTPSHQVTQMGQEVILRCVPISNHLYFYWYRQILGQKVEFLVSFYNNEISEKSEIFDDQFSVERPDGSNFTLKIRSTKLEDSAMYFCASKIQGARTGELFFGEGSRLTVL.

The CDR3 bases are TGTGCTAGTGGTTTTGGACAGGGGAGTCAGCCCCAGCATTTT. Protein product: CASGFGQGSQPQHF. This rearrangement joins TRBV12-5 to TRBJ1-5; 9 bases line up with TRBD1. The length of the CDR3 is 14 residues. J lost 6 bases, V lost 3 bases, and 3 bases had no gene match. CDR1 is LGHNT and CDR2 is FRNRAP in the germline V gene.

The chain combines TRBV6-2 or TRBV6-3 with TRBJ1-5; perhaps TRBD1 as D (6 bases). The germline CDR1 and CDR2 sequences are MNHEY and SVGEGT. Trimming took off 6 bases at V and 2 bases at J, with 11 bases between the two ends. The CDR3 contains 14 residues. The CDR3 here is CASSPNRGNQPQHF. CDR3 in DNA: TGTGCCAGCAGCCCTAACAGGGGCAATCAGCCCCAGCATTTT.

The chain carries TRBV5-1 and TRBJ2-5; D is uncertain. Germline V CDR1 and CDR2: SGHRS, YFSETQ. This CDR3 region has 13 residues. V dropped 2 bases and J dropped 5 bases, with 10 bases sitting between them. The CDR3 nucleotides read TGCGCCAGCAGCTTCCCAGGCGTGGAGACCCAGTACTTC. Translating gives CASSFPGVETQYF.

The chain employs TRBV7-6 and TRBJ2-2, with no clear D. Looked up from germline, CDR1 is SGHVS and CDR2 is FNYEAQ. This CDR3 spans 17 amino acids. The V gene lost 5 bases and the J gene lost 2 bases, with 18 bases spanning the gap. The CDR3 protein is CASSAGPLRYNTGELFF. CDR3 bases: TGTGCCAGCAGCGCAGGACCGCTACGATATAACACCGGGGAGCTGTTTTTT.

J is TRBJ2-7 and V is TRBV14, with D possibly matching TRBD2 (5 bases). Germline CDR1 SGHDN, CDR2 FVKESK. CDR3 size: 13 residues. The V and J ends lost 4 bases and 6 bases respectively, with 13 bases between them. CDR3 residues: CASSLRLRGEQYF. The CDR3 DNA sequence: TGTGCCAGCAGCCTCCGCCTTCGGGGCGAGCAGTACTTC.

The genes are TRBV11-3 and TRBJ1-4; the D is unclear. V lost 1 base and J 6 bases, leaving 9 bases between the germline ends. The CDR3 covers 14 residues. Germline CDR1 and CDR2: SGHNT and YENEEA. The CDR3: CASSLVFLDEKLFF. The CDR3 DNA reads TGTGCCAGCAGCTTAGTTTTTCTCGATGAAAAACTGTTTTTT. The full variable domain, its missing parts supplied by reference TRBV11-3 and TRBJ1-4, is EAGVVQSPRYKIIEKKQPVAFWCNPISGHNTLYWYLQNLGQGPELLIRYENEEAVDDSQLPKDRFSAERLKGVDSTLKIQPAELGDSAVYLCASSLVFLDEKLFFGSGTQLSVL.